A single sample is the source of the 9 T cell receptor beta chains below, sequenced in a study of identical twins. TCRdb ran MiXCR on the 5' RACE reads and lists one entry per CDR3 protein. Counted here are 400,000 to 550,000 distinct CDR3 sequences, 22% occurring once; the ten biggest clones make up about 0.91%. These data are also associated with another study on T cells expressing NK-cell markers.

Sequenced material: CD4+ T cells sorted from blood. The receptors here all came from a young woman in good health.

The V and J genes are TRBV10-1 and TRBJ2-5; 12 nucleotides align to TRBD2. CDR3 size: 15 residues. Germline CDR1 reads WNHNN; CDR2 reads SYGVQD (reference sequence). Germline trimming cut 5 bases from V and 9 bases from J; bases unmatched to any gene: 10. The CDR3 protein is CASSPGLAGLWAQYF. The DNA for the CDR3 is TGCGCCAGCAGTCCGGGACTAGCGGGCCTTTGGGCCCAGTACTTC.

This rearrangement joins TRBV10-3 to TRBJ1-1; unclear D gene. This CDR3 is 12 amino acids long. V was pared by 3 bases and J by 8 bases, with 10 bases between. Germline V gene data show CDR1 as ENHRY and CDR2 as SYGVKD. CDR3 amino acids: CAISDYRTEAFF. The DNA of the CDR3 is TGTGCCATCAGTGATTACCGGACGGAAGCTTTCTTT.

This chain connects TRBV7-2 to TRBJ2-7, with 10 nucleotides matching TRBD2. In germline, CDR1 is SGHTA, CDR2 FQGNSA. V lost 4 bases and J lost 2; bases outside the gene matches: 5. The CDR3 totals 15 residues. The CDR3 nucleotides are TGTGCCAGCAGCTCAGGACTAGCGGAAACCTACGAGCAGTACTTC. This codes for CASSSGLAETYEQYF. The full variable domain, its missing parts supplied by reference TRBV7-2 and TRBJ2-7, is GAGVSQSPSNKVTEKGKDVELRCDPISGHTALYWYRQSLGQGLEFLIYFQGNSAPDKSGLPSDRFSAERTGGSVSTLTIQRTQQEDSAVYLCASSSGLAETYEQYFGPGTRLTVT.

J is TRBJ1-1 and V is TRBV20-1; D ambiguous. The germline gives CDR1 DFQATT, CDR2 SNEGSKA (reference sequence). V was pared by 2 bases and J by 3 bases, with 13 bases between. The CDR3 totals 14 residues. DNA of the CDR3: TGCAGTGCTAGATCATCCGGGTTATACACTGAAGCTTTCTTT. Its protein is CSARSSGLYTEAFF.

The genes are TRBV5-1 and TRBJ2-2; no reliable D call. CDR3 size: 14 residues. Germline-derived CDR1 and CDR2 are SGHRS and YFSETQ. Trimming cost V 4 bases and J 6 bases, with 13 bases left between them. The CDR3 DNA sequence: TGCGCCAGCAGCCCACTGATTTTGCCCGGGGAGCTGTTTTTT. Translated, it gives CASSPLILPGELFF.

The table lists this clonotype with many counts. This chain joins TRBV6-1 and TRBJ2-5, with 7 bases lining up with TRBD2. The CDR3 extends over 14 amino acids. Losses at the gene ends were 7 bases for V and 5 bases for J; bases not matched to a gene: 10. Germline V CDR1 and CDR2: MNHNS, SASEGT. CDR3 bases: TGTGCCAGCAATGGGGGGGGTTACGGGGAGACCCAGTACTTC. This sequence encodes CASNGGGYGETQYF.

The chain links TRBV6-4 to TRBJ1-1; D ambiguous. The V end was cut by 3 bases, the J end by 4 bases, with 12 bases between. Germline V gene sequence: CDR1 MRHNA, CDR2 SNTAGT. This CDR3 has 14 residues. The CDR3 loop is CASSEEYGITEAFF. Written as DNA, the CDR3 is TGTGCCAGCAGTGAGGAGTACGGGATCACTGAAGCTTTCTTT.

V gene TRBV10-3 combines with J gene TRBJ1-1; D not certain. The CDR3 has 13 residues. The V end was cut by 8 bases, the J end by 1 base, with 11 bases between. The germline V gene has CDR1 ENHRY and CDR2 SYGVKD. The chain's CDR3 is CAIAGSTNTEAFF. The CDR3 nucleotides read TGTGCCATCGCAGGTAGCACGAACACTGAAGCTTTCTTT.

V gene TRBV12-3 or TRBV12-4 combines with J gene TRBJ1-3, with D possibly TRBD1 on 5 matching bases. The CDR3 spans 15 residues. Trimming took 3 bases from V and 4 from J, leaving 13 bases between them. The CDR3 bases are TGTGCCAGCAGTTTGCCAGGGAGTACGGGAAACACCATATATTTT. Translated, it gives CASSLPGSTGNTIYF.